The rows below give T cell receptor beta chains drawn from one sample of a study of CD8+ T cells in alopecia areata. The repertoire was sequenced with immunoSEQ multiplex PCR; TCRdb's copy has only in-frame clones and lacks some. The sample lists around 300,000 clones, over 45% occurring once. Sequenced here: CD4+ T cells sorted from blood, sampled around week 54, from a patient treated with tofacitinib. The receptors were gathered from a human donor with alopecia areata. The CDR3 runs from the conserved cysteine through the conserved F or W. The D gene is left open where the match is weak. Not all rows give a size; the values are once, few, many and, for expanded clones, a class.

>TRBJ1-4|-|TRBV30|TRBD1
CAWIGTGHEKLFF
TGTGCCTGGATCGGGACAGGGCATGAAAAACTGTTTTTT
>TRBJ2-2|once|TRBV6-1|-
CASSEGGGRYGELFF
TGTGCCAGCAGTGAAGGCGGAGGGAGGTACGGGGAGCTGTTTTTT
>TRBJ1-1|-|TRBV1|-
CTSSHEQGDRTEAFF
TGCACCAGCAGCCACGAACAGGGGGATAGGACTGAAGCTTTCTTT
>TRBJ1-2|few|TRBV4-1|-
CASSQNYGYTF
TGCGCCAGCAGCCAGAATTATGGCTACACCTTC
>TRBJ2-7|-|TRBV6-4|-
CASSDDGRVPHEQYF
TGTGCCAGCAGTGACGATGGCAGAGTCCCCCACGAGCAGTACTTC
>TRBJ1-2|-|TRBV29-1|-
CSVAKGTGAFYGYTF
TGCAGCGTTGCGAAAGGGACGGGGGCCTTCTATGGCTACACCTTC
>TRBJ2-7|-|TRBV29-1|-
CSVERAYEQYF
TGCAGCGTTGAGAGGGCCTACGAGCAGTACTTC
>TRBJ1-6|-|TRBV19|-
CASSVPGNSPLHF
TGTGCCAGTAGTGTGCCGGGAAATTCACCCCTCCACTTT
>TRBJ2-2|-|TRBV5-1|-
CASSLGPGELFF
TGCGCCAGCAGCTTGGGGCCCGGGGAGCTGTTTTTT
>TRBJ1-2|-|TRBV7-2|-
CASSLVGPNYGYTF
TGTGCCAGCAGCTTAGTGGGACCGAACTATGGCTACACCTTC
>TRBJ2-3|-|TRBV5-1|-
CASSFGTGASTDTQYF
TGCGCCAGCAGCTTTGGCACAGGAGCAAGCACAGATACGCAGTATTTT
>TRBJ2-7|-|TRBV18|TRBD1
CASSPFYGTEKYEQYF
TGTGCCAGCTCACCTTTCTACGGGACAGAAAAGTACGAGCAGTACTTC
>TRBJ1-1|-|TRBV29-1|-
CSARGAPTEAFF
TGCAGCGCCCGCGGGGCCCCCACTGAAGCTTTCTTT
>TRBJ2-4|-|TRBV29-1|TRBD1
CSVQDRWGTKNIQYF
TGCAGCGTACAGGACAGGTGGGGGACCAAAAACATTCAGTACTTC
>TRBJ2-6|-|TRBV4-1|TRBD1
CASSPGQAGANVLTF
TGCGCCAGCAGCCCCGGACAGGCTGGGGCCAACGTCCTGACTTTC
>TRBJ1-2|-|TRBV4-3|TRBD1
CASSLYLPGTGGNYGYTF
TGCGCCAGCAGCCTATACCTTCCTGGGACAGGGGGGAACTATGGCTACACCTTC
>TRBJ2-3|-|TRBV20-1|-
CSAPRTDTQYF
TGCAGTGCACCTCGCACAGATACGCAGTATTTT
>TRBJ2-7|-|TRBV30|TRBD1
CAWSRIRDRVVHEQYF
TGTGCCTGGAGTAGGATCCGGGACAGGGTGGTTCACGAGCAGTACTTC
>TRBJ2-1|few|TRBV2|-
CAMTGLDEQFF
TGTGCCATGACAGGTCTGGATGAGCAGTTCTTC